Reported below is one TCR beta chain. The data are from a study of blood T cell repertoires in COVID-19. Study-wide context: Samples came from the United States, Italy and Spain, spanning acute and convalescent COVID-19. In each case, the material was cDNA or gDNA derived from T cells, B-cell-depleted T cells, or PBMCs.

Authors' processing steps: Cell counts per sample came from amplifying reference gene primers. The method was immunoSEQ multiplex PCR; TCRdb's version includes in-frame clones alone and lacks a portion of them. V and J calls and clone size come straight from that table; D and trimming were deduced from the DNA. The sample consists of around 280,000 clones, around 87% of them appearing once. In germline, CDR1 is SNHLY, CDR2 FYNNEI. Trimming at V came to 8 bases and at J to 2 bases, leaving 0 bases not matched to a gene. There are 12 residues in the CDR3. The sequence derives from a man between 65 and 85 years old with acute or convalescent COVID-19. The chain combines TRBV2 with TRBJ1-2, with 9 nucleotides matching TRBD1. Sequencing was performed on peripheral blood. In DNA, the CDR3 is TGTGCCAGCGACAGGGGGAACTATGGCTACACCTTC. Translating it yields CASDRGNYGYTF. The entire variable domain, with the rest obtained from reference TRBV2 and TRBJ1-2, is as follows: EPEVTQTPSHQVTQMGQEVILRCVPISNHLYFYWYRQILGQKVEFLVSFYNNEISEKSEIFDDQFSVERPDGSNFTLKIRSTKLEDSAMYFCASDRGNYGYTFGSGTRLTVV.